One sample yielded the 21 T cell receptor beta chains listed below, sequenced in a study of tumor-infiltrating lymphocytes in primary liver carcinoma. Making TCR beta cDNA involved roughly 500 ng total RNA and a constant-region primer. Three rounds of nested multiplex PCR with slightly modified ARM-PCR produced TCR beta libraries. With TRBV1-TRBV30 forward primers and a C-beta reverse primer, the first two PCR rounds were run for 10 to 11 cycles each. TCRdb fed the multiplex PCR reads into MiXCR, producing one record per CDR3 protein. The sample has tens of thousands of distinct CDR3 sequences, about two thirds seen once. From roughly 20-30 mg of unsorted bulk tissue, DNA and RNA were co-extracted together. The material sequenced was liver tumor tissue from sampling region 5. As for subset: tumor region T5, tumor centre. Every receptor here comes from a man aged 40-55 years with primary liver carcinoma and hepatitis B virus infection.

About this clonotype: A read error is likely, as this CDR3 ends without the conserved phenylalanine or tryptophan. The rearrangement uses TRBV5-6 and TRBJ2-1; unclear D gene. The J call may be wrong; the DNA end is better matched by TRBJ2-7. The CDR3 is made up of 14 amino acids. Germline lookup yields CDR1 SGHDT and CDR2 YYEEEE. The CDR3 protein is CASTRTGQPYEQYL. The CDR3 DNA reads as TGTGCCAGCACCCGGACGGGTCAACCCTACGAGCAGTACCTC.

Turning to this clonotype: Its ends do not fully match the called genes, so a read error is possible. The CDR3, as DNA: TGCGGCGTTGAAGGTCTAGCGGGCCCCAGCAATGAGCAGTTCTTC. This encodes CGVEGLAGPSNEQFF. V gene TRBV29-1 combines with J gene TRBJ2-1; 8 nucleotides align to TRBD2. Germline V gene data show CDR1 as SQVTM and CDR2 as ANQGSEA. The CDR3 has 15 residues.

As DNA, the CDR3 is TGCACGAGCAGCTTAGCGGGAGGGCGCACAGATACGCAGTATTTT. Translated: CTSSLAGGRTDTQYF. This chain links TRBV5-1 with TRBJ2-3, with TRBD2 identical over 11 bases. CDR1 SGHRS and CDR2 YFSETQ come from the germline V gene. The CDR3 runs 15 residues.

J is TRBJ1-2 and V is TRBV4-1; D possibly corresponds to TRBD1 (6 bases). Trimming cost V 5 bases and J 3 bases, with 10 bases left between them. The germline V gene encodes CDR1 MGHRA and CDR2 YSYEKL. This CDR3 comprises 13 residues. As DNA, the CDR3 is TGCGCCAGCAGCGGGACATCTGACTATGGCTACACCTTC. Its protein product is CASSGTSDYGYTF.

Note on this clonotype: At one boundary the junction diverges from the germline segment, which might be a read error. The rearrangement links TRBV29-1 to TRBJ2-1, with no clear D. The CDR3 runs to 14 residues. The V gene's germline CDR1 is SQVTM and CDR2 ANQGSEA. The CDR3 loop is CSVGGRGTYNDQFF. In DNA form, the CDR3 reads TGCAGCGTTGGTGGTAGAGGTACCTACAATGATCAGTTCTTC.

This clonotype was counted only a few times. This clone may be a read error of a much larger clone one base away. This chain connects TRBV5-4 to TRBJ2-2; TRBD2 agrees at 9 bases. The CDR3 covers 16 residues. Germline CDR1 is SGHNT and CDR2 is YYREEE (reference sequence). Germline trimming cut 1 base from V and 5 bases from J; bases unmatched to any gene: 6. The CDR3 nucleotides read TGTGCCAGCAGCTTGCGTAGTACTAGCGGGACCGGGGAGCTGTTTTTT. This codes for CASSLRSTSGTGELFF.

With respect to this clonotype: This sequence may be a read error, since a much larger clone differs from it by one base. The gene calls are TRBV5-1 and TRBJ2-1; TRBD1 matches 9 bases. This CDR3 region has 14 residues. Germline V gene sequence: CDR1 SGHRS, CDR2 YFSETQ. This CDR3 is CTSSPDRGNNEQFF. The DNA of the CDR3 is TGCACCAGCAGCCCGGACAGGGGAAACAATGAGCAGTTCTTC.

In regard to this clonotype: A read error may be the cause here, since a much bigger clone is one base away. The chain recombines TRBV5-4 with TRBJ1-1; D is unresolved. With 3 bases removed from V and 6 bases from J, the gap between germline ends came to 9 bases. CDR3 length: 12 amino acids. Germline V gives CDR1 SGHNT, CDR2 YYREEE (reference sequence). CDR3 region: CASSSLRAEAFF. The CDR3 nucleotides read TGTGCCAGCAGCTCATTGAGGGCTGAAGCTTTCTTT. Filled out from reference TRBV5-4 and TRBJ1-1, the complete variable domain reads ETGVTQSPTHLIKTRGQQVTLRCSSQSGHNTVSWYQQALGQGPQFIFQYYREEENGRGNFPPRFSGLQFPNYSSELNVNALELDDSALYLCASSSLRAEAFFGQGTRLTVV.

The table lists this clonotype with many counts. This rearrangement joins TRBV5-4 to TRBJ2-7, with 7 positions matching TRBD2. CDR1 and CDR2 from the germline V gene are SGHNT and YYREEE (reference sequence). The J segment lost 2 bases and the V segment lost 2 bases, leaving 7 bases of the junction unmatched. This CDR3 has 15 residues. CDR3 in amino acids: CASSFESGGTYEQYF. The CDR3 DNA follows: TGTGCCAGCAGCTTCGAATCGGGAGGTACCTACGAGCAGTACTTC.

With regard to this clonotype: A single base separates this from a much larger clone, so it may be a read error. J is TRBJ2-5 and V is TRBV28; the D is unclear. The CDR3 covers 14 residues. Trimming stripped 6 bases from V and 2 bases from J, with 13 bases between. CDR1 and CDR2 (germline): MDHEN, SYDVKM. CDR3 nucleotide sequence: TGTGCCAGCAGCCTGCGGTCGGATCAAGAGACCCAGTACTTC. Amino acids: CASSLRSDQETQYF.

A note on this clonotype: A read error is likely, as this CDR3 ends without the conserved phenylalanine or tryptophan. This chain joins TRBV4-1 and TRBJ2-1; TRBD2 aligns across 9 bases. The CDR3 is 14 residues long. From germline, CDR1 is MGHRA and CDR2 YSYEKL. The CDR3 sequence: CASSQAGGYNDQFI. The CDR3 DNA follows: TGCGCAAGCAGCCAGGCGGGAGGGTACAATGATCAGTTCATC.

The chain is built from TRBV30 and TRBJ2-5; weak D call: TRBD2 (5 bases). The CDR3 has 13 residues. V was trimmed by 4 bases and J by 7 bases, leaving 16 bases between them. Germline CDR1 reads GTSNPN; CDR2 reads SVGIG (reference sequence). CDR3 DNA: TGTGCCTGGATGCGGCTAGCTGAAGGGACCCAGTACTTC. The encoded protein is CAWMRLAEGTQYF. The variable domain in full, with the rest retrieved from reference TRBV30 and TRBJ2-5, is SQTIHQWPATLVQPVGSPLSLECTVEGTSNPNLYWYRQAAGRGLQLLFYSVGIGQISSEVPQNLSASRPQDRQFILSSKKLLLSDSGFYLCAWMRLAEGTQYFGPGTRLLVL.

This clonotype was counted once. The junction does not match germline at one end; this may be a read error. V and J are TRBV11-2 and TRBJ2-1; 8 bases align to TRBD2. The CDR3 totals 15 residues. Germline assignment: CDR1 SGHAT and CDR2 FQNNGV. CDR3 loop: CVSNLVGGRINEQFF. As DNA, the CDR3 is TGCGTCAGCAACTTAGTGGGCGGGAGGATTAATGAGCAGTTCTTC.

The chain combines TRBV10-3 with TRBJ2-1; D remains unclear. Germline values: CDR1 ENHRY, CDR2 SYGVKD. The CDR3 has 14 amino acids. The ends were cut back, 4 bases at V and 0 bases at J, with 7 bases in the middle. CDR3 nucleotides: TGTGCCATCAGTGGAACAGACTCCTACAATGAGCAGTTCTTC. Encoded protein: CAISGTDSYNEQFF.

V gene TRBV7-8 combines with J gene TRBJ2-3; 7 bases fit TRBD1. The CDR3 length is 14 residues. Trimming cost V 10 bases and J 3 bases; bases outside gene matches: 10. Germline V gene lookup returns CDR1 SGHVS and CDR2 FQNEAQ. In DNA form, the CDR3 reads TGTGCCAACAGGGACAGAACTAGTACAGATACGCAGTATTTT. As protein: CANRDRTSTDTQYF. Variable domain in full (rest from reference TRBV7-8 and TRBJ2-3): GAGVSQSPRYKVAKRGQDVALRCDPISGHVSLFWYQQALGQGPEFLTYFQNEAQLDKSGLPSDRFFAERPEGSVSTLKIQRTQQEDSAVYLCANRDRTSTDTQYFGPGTRLTVL.

DNA of the CDR3: TGTGCCAGAGGCTTACGCCAGACCTTTAGCAATCAGCCCCAGCATTTT. It is translated as CARGLRQTFSNQPQHF. The chain is built from TRBV7-3 and TRBJ1-5, with unresolved D. The germline V gene encodes CDR1 SGHTA and CDR2 FQGTGA. Trimming shortened V by 9 bases and J by 0 bases, and 18 bases separated the two germline ends. The CDR3 length is 16 residues.

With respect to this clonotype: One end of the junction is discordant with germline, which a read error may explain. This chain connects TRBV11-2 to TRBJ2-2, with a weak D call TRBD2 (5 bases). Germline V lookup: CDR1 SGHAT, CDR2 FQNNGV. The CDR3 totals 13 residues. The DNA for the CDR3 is TGTGCCAGCAGCTTAGAGTGTATCGGGGAGCTGTTTTTC. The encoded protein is CASSLECIGELFF. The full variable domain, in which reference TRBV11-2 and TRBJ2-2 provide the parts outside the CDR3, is EAGVAQSPRYKIIEKRQSVAFWCNPISGHATLYWYQQILGQGPKLLIQFQNNGVVDDSQLPKDRFSAERLKGVDSTLKIQPAKLEDSAVYLCASSLECIGELFFGEGSRLTVL.

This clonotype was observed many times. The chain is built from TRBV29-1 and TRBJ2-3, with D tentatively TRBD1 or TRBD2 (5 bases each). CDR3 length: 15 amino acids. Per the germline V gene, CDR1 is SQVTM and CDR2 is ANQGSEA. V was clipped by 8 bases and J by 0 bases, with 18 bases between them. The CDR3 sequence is CSSKRGSKSTDTQYF. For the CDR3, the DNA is TGCAGCTCGAAGAGGGGCTCCAAAAGCACAGATACGCAGTATTTT.

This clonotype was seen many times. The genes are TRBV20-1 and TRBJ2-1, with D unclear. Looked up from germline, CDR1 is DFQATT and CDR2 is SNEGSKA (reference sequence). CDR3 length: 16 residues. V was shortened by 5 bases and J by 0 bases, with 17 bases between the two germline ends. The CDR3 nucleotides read TGCAGTGCTGAAGCCGATGACTTGAGCTCCTACAATGAGCAGTTCTTC. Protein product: CSAEADDLSSYNEQFF.

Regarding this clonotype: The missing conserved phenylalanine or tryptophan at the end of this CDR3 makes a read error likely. The CDR3 spells CVSSQDSGGQETQYI. CDR3 nucleotides: TGCGTCAGCAGCCAAGATTCAGGGGGCCAAGAGACCCAGTACATC. The chain has TRBV4-1 and TRBJ2-5; 7 bases are a match to TRBD1. The CDR3 is 15 residues long. Germline V gene sequence: CDR1 MGHRA, CDR2 YSYEKL.

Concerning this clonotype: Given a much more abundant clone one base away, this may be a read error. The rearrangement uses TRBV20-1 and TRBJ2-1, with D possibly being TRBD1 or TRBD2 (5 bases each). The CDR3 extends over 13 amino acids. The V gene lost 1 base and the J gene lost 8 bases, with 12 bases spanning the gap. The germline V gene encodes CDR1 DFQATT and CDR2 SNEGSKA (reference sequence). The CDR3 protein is CSARAPQEDEQFF. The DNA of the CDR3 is TGCAGTGCTAGAGCTCCACAGGAGGATGAGCAGTTCTTC.